This is a list of T cell receptor beta chains from one sample in a study of blood T cell repertoires in COVID-19. Measured with immunoSEQ multiplex PCR; TCRdb has only the in-frame clones, and not every one. This sample has about 49,000 clones, with 81% found just once. Source material: peripheral blood. The receptors come from a woman older than 75 with COVID-19, enrolled during active disease. Both conserved end residues are part of each CDR3. Each record gives: CDR3 protein, CDR3 DNA, clone size, V gene, J gene, D gene. A D gene is named only where the DNA matches it firmly. Clone sizes are given selectively: once, few, many, or a class where the clone is expanded.

cdr3_aa: CASSLGTVLINEQFF
cdr3_nt: TGTGCCAGCAGCCTGGGGACTGTCCTTATAAATGAGCAGTTCTTC
clone_size: few
v_call: TRBV3-1/TRBV3-2
j_call: TRBJ2-1
d_call: -

cdr3_aa: CASSSLAGVRETQYF
cdr3_nt: TGTGCCAGCAGCTCTCTAGCGGGAGTAAGGGAGACCCAGTACTTC
clone_size: -
v_call: TRBV7-2
j_call: TRBJ2-5
d_call: TRBD2

cdr3_aa: CASSQAGLAGRYEQYF
cdr3_nt: TGCGCCAGCAGCCAAGCCGGGCTAGCGGGCCGATACGAGCAGTACTTC
clone_size: -
v_call: TRBV4-1
j_call: TRBJ2-7
d_call: TRBD2

cdr3_aa: CASSAQGSTGELFF
cdr3_nt: TGTGCCAGCAGCGCACAGGGGAGTACCGGGGAGCTGTTTTTT
clone_size: -
v_call: TRBV7-3
j_call: TRBJ2-2
d_call: TRBD1

cdr3_aa: CSVEPGTEGRAF
cdr3_nt: TGCAGCGTTGAACCTGGGACAGAGGGCCGAGCTTTT
clone_size: -
v_call: TRBV29-1
j_call: TRBJ1-1
d_call: TRBD1

cdr3_aa: CASSLVLASTDTQYF
cdr3_nt: TGCGCCAGCAGCTTGGTACTCGCTAGCACAGATACGCAGTATTTT
clone_size: -
v_call: TRBV5-1
j_call: TRBJ2-3
d_call: -

cdr3_aa: CATSSGYSVTSGWNNEQFF
cdr3_nt: TGTGCCACCAGCTCCGGCTATTCGGTTACTAGCGGTTGGAACAATGAGCAGTTCTTC
clone_size: -
v_call: TRBV15
j_call: TRBJ2-1
d_call: TRBD2

cdr3_aa: CASSFPRGEPSTDTQYF
cdr3_nt: TGTGCCAGCAGCTTCCCCCGGGGGGAACCTAGCACAGATACGCAGTATTTT
clone_size: -
v_call: TRBV11-3
j_call: TRBJ2-3
d_call: TRBD2

cdr3_aa: CAWSVGAGGETQYF
cdr3_nt: TGTGCCTGGAGTGTAGGGGCGGGAGGTGAGACCCAGTACTTC
clone_size: -
v_call: TRBV30
j_call: TRBJ2-5
d_call: TRBD2

cdr3_aa: CASSVDILNTEAFF
cdr3_nt: TGCGCCAGCAGCGTTGACATCTTGAACACTGAAGCTTTCTTT
clone_size: medium-sized
v_call: TRBV5-1
j_call: TRBJ1-1
d_call: -

cdr3_aa: CASSSRTANSPLHF
cdr3_nt: TGTGCCAGCAGCTCTAGGACAGCAAATTCACCCCTCCACTTT
clone_size: -
v_call: TRBV7-2
j_call: TRBJ1-6
d_call: -

cdr3_aa: CAWGRARVSPDTQYF
cdr3_nt: TGTGCCTGGGGGAGGGCCCGGGTATCCCCAGATACGCAGTATTTT
clone_size: -
v_call: TRBV30
j_call: TRBJ2-3
d_call: TRBD2

cdr3_aa: CASSLLASGNIFYNEQFF
cdr3_nt: TGCGCCAGCAGCTTGCTGGCTAGCGGGAATATTTTCTACAATGAGCAGTTCTTC
clone_size: -
v_call: TRBV5-1
j_call: TRBJ2-1
d_call: TRBD2

cdr3_aa: CASSPPTGTNEQFF
cdr3_nt: TGCGCCAGCAGCCCGCCGACAGGAACCAATGAGCAGTTCTTC
clone_size: few
v_call: TRBV5-1
j_call: TRBJ2-1
d_call: -

cdr3_aa: CASSMGDYTEAFF
cdr3_nt: TGTGCCAGTAGTATGGGAGACTACACTGAAGCTTTCTTT
clone_size: -
v_call: TRBV19
j_call: TRBJ1-1
d_call: -

cdr3_aa: CASSRYQGQSNQPQHF
cdr3_nt: TGTGCCAGCAGCCGATATCAGGGACAGAGCAATCAGCCCCAGCATTTT
clone_size: -
v_call: TRBV28
j_call: TRBJ1-5
d_call: TRBD1

cdr3_aa: CASSSQGVRYTQYF
cdr3_nt: TGTGCCAGCAGTTCACAGGGGGTGAGGTATACGCAGTATTTT
clone_size: -
v_call: TRBV28
j_call: TRBJ2-3
d_call: TRBD1

cdr3_aa: CASSLGPRSSGSRGEQYF
cdr3_nt: TGTGCCAGCAGTTTAGGCCCCCGATCGTCCGGTTCGAGAGGGGAGCAGTACTTC
clone_size: -
v_call: TRBV27
j_call: TRBJ2-7
d_call: -

cdr3_aa: CASSSDYHTIEQYF
cdr3_nt: TGTGCCAGCAGCTCAGACTACCATACGATCGAGCAGTACTTC
clone_size: once
v_call: TRBV5-4
j_call: TRBJ2-7
d_call: -

cdr3_aa: CASSRGGSSGNTIYF
cdr3_nt: TGTGCCAGCAGCCGCGGTGGGTCCTCTGGAAACACCATATATTTT
clone_size: once
v_call: TRBV3-1/TRBV3-2
j_call: TRBJ1-3
d_call: -

cdr3_aa: CSAVAETQYF
cdr3_nt: TGCAGTGCCGTGGCTGAGACCCAGTACTTC
clone_size: few
v_call: TRBV20-1
j_call: TRBJ2-5
d_call: -

cdr3_aa: CAIRHREESPLHF
cdr3_nt: TGTGCCATCCGACACAGGGAAGAATCACCCCTCCACTTT
clone_size: -
v_call: TRBV10-3
j_call: TRBJ1-6
d_call: -

cdr3_aa: CAISEADRSPLHF
cdr3_nt: TGTGCCATCAGTGAGGCGGACAGATCACCCCTCCACTTT
clone_size: -
v_call: TRBV10-3
j_call: TRBJ1-6
d_call: -

cdr3_aa: CASRIWGRNSPLHF
cdr3_nt: TGCGCCAGCCGGATCTGGGGGCGTAATTCACCCCTCCACTTT
clone_size: -
v_call: TRBV5-1
j_call: TRBJ1-6
d_call: -

cdr3_aa: CASRARDTEGVRKTQYF
cdr3_nt: TGTGCCAGCAGAGCACGGGACACCGAGGGTGTGCGTAAGACCCAGTACTTC
clone_size: -
v_call: TRBV27
j_call: TRBJ2-5
d_call: -

cdr3_aa: CASKLREAGTGELFF
cdr3_nt: TGTGCCAGCAAGTTGCGGGAAGCAGGCACCGGGGAGCTGTTTTTT
clone_size: -
v_call: TRBV6-5
j_call: TRBJ2-2
d_call: -

cdr3_aa: CASRTGATNEKLFF
cdr3_nt: TGTGCCAGCAGGACGGGTGCAACTAATGAAAAACTGTTTTTT
clone_size: -
v_call: TRBV7-9
j_call: TRBJ1-4
d_call: -